One sample yielded the 25 T cell receptor beta chains listed below, sequenced in a study of radiotherapy plus CTLA-4 blockade in lung cancer. Sequenced by immunoSEQ multiplex PCR; TCRdb stores in-frame clones only, minus some. This sample has 130,000 or so clones, with approximately 90% found just once. The sequencing here drew on peripheral blood, taken from a patient treated with radiotherapy plus ipilimumab. These receptors were taken from a human donor with non-small cell lung cancer that progressed on radiotherapy plus ipilimumab.

The V call is TRBV30, the J call TRBJ1-3; no clear D. The CDR3 length is 14 residues. The germline V gene has CDR1 GTSNPN and CDR2 SVGIG (reference sequence). The V gene lost 1 base and the J gene lost 0 bases, with 7 bases spanning the gap. The CDR3 protein is CAWSAGNSGNTIYF. The CDR3 nucleotides read TGTGCCTGGAGTGCTGGTAACTCTGGAAACACCATATATTTT.

This chain uses TRBV11-3 with TRBJ2-7, with a possible D match to TRBD1 (5 bases). Trimming removed 5 bases from V and 3 bases from J, with 8 bases in between. The CDR3 is 12 residues long. Germline-derived CDR1 and CDR2 are SGHNT and YENEEA. This chain's CDR3 is CASSAGIYEQYF. The CDR3 region has the DNA TGTGCCAGCAGCGCAGGGATCTACGAGCAGTACTTC.

In this sample, this clone turned up once. CDR3 in amino acids: CASSKEMDRGTEAFF. CDR3 nucleotides: TGTGCCAGCAGCAAAGAAATGGACAGGGGCACTGAAGCTTTCTTT. This chain links TRBV21-1 with TRBJ1-1; no DNA check was done on the table's D call, TRBD1. TRBV21-1 is designated a pseudogene. CDR3 length equals 15 residues.

The rearrangement uses TRBV4-1 and TRBJ2-1, with D unresolved. The CDR3 sequence is 16 residues long. V lost 0 bases and J lost 9, with 18 bases in between. Germline CDR1 and CDR2: MGHRA and YSYEKL. The CDR3 nucleotides read TGCGCCAGCAGCCAAGAGACGGGTAGGATGCTCGGTGAGCAGTTCTTC. Translating it yields CASSQETGRMLGEQFF.

The V call is TRBV7-2, the J call TRBJ2-5; 7 positions agree with TRBD2. This CDR3 spans 15 amino acids. Trimming removed 3 bases from V and 2 bases from J; junction bases left unmatched: 6. Germline CDR1 and CDR2: SGHTA and FQGNSA. The CDR3 is CASSFGGREQETQYF. For the CDR3, the DNA is TGTGCCAGCAGCTTTGGCGGGAGAGAACAAGAGACCCAGTACTTC. The entire variable domain, with the rest obtained from reference TRBV7-2 and TRBJ2-5, is as follows: GAGVSQSPSNKVTEKGKDVELRCDPISGHTALYWYRQSLGQGLEFLIYFQGNSAPDKSGLPSDRFSAERTGGSVSTLTIQRTQQEDSAVYLCASSFGGREQETQYFGPGTRLLVL.

The V and J genes are TRBV18 and TRBJ1-3; D call uncertain. V lost 3 bases and J 1 base, leaving 7 bases between the germline ends. This CDR3 has 14 amino acids. Per the germline V gene, CDR1 is KGHSH and CDR2 is LQKENI. The CDR3 DNA reads as TGTGCCAGCTCACCCCAGAGGTCTGGAAACACCATATATTTT. This sequence encodes CASSPQRSGNTIYF. Looking up the rest from reference TRBV18 and TRBJ1-3 gives the full variable domain: NAGVMQNPRHLVRRRGQEARLRCSPMKGHSHVYWYRQLPEEGLKFMVYLQKENIIDESGMPKERFSAEFPKEGPSILRIQQVVRGDSAAYFCASSPQRSGNTIYFGEGSWLTVV.

The sample holds a few counts of this clone. The chain joins TRBV7-9 to TRBJ2-3; maybe TRBD2 (6 bases). CDR1 is SEHNR and CDR2 is FQNEAQ in the germline V gene (reference sequence). CDR3 length equals 16 residues. Trimming took 5 bases from V and 3 from J, leaving 18 bases between them. In DNA, the CDR3 is TGTGCCAGCAGCCCTCCGCCGGCTAGCGCAACAGATACGCAGTATTTT. Translation gives CASSPPPASATDTQYF.

The chain joins TRBV15 to TRBJ2-5; TRBD2 is a possible D gene (5 bases). With 2 bases removed from V and 10 bases from J, the gap between germline ends came to 11 bases. Germline-derived CDR1 and CDR2 are LNHNV and YYDKDF (reference sequence). This CDR3 contains 12 residues. The CDR3 spells CATSRPKEVQYF. The CDR3 DNA is TGTGCCACCAGCAGACCGAAGGAGGTCCAGTACTTC.

This sequence joins TRBV4-1 and TRBJ2-7, with D unclear. Germline V lookup: CDR1 MGHRA, CDR2 YSYEKL. The CDR3 loop spans 14 amino acids. V gave up 3 bases and J gave up 8 bases, with 17 bases separating them. CDR3 sequence (DNA): TGCGCCAGCAGCCAGGGTTCGGGTATTGCCAAGCAGTACTTC. It specifies CASSQGSGIAKQYF.

J is TRBJ1-4 and V is TRBV7-6; unclear D gene. This CDR3 is 14 amino acids long. The V gene's germline CDR1 is SGHVS and CDR2 FNYEAQ. V lost 1 base and J 7 bases, leaving 10 bases between the germline ends. The CDR3 DNA reads TGTGCCAGCAGCTTAGGGTCATGGGGTGAAAAACTGTTTTTT. This sequence encodes CASSLGSWGEKLFF. Filled out from reference TRBV7-6 and TRBJ1-4, the complete variable domain reads GAGVSQSPRYKVTKRGQDVALRCDPISGHVSLYWYRQALGQGPEFLTYFNYEAQQDKSGLPNDRFSAERPEGSISTLTIQRTEQRDSAMYRCASSLGSWGEKLFFGSGTQLSVL.

This chain uses TRBV4-1 with TRBJ1-2; D not resolved. Germline loops: CDR1 MGHRA, CDR2 YSYEKL. Trimming stripped 0 bases from V and 4 bases from J, with 9 bases between. The CDR3 extends over 14 amino acids. The CDR3 loop reads CASSQDAGFYGYTF. CDR3 coding DNA: TGCGCCAGCAGCCAAGATGCAGGTTTCTATGGCTACACCTTC.

This chain joins TRBV27 and TRBJ2-4, with TRBD2 identical over 7 bases. Germline V CDR1 and CDR2: MNHEY, SMNVEV (reference sequence). CDR3 length: 14 residues. The ends lost 0 bases at V and 9 bases at J; junction bases unmatched: 5. The CDR3 reads CASSLSRGSPIQYF. In DNA form, the CDR3 reads TGTGCCAGCAGTTTATCTCGCGGGAGTCCCATTCAGTACTTC.

The chain recombines TRBV9 with TRBJ2-7; D might be TRBD1 or TRBD2, each matching 5 bases. V was cut by 3 bases and J by 2 bases, with 15 bases left in between. Germline V gene data show CDR1 as SGDLS and CDR2 as YYNGEE. This CDR3 spans 15 amino acids. CDR3 region: CASSASPGLTYEQYF. In DNA form, the CDR3 reads TGTGCCAGCAGCGCTTCCCCGGGGCTAACCTACGAGCAGTACTTC.

This chain uses TRBV6-1 with TRBJ2-5; TRBD2 agrees at 8 bases. Per the germline V gene, CDR1 is MNHNS and CDR2 is SASEGT. CDR3 size: 12 residues. With V trimmed by 4 bases and J by 5 bases, 0 bases remained unmatched. The CDR3 reads CASSVAGETQYF. The CDR3, as DNA: TGTGCCAGCAGTGTAGCGGGGGAGACCCAGTACTTC.

The rearrangement uses TRBV6-6 and TRBJ1-2, with D hard to call. This CDR3 has 14 amino acids. Germline assignment: CDR1 MNHNY and CDR2 SVGAGI (reference sequence). V was cut by 6 bases and J by 4 bases, with 15 bases left in between. The CDR3 coding sequence is TGTGCCAGCAGCCGCCCGGCCAGCTTCTATGGCTACACCTTC. This sequence encodes CASSRPASFYGYTF.

This sequence joins TRBV7-3 and TRBJ2-2; D gene ambiguous. Germline values: CDR1 SGHTA, CDR2 FQGTGA. Between the trimmed V and J ends, which lost 3 bases and 7 bases, there was a span of 15 bases. The CDR3 loop spans 15 amino acids. The CDR3 protein is CASSFGSQSGGELFF. CDR3 nucleotide sequence: TGTGCCAGCAGCTTTGGGTCCCAGTCGGGCGGGGAGCTGTTTTTT.

This clone appeared once. At one end the junction does not follow the germline gene, possibly because of a read error. The chain employs TRBV7-7 and TRBJ2-2; D not certain. Germline V gene data show CDR1 as SSHAT and CDR2 as FNYEAQ (reference sequence). The CDR3 is 14 residues long. CDR3: CASSLGGNTGELFF. In nucleotides, the CDR3 is TGTGCTAGCAGCTTGGGTGGGAACACCGGGGAGCTGTTTTTT. Full variable domain (missing parts from reference TRBV7-7 and TRBJ2-2): GAGVSQSPRYKVTKRGQDVTLRCDPISSHATLYWYQQALGQGPEFLTYFNYEAQPDKSGLPSDRFSAERPEGSISTLTIQRTEQRDSAMYRCASSLGGNTGELFFGEGSRLTVL.

The sample holds a few counts of this clone. The V and J genes are TRBV19 and TRBJ2-7; 7 bases align to TRBD2. The CDR3 contains 15 residues. Germline lookup yields CDR1 LNHDA and CDR2 SQIVND (reference sequence). Trimming at V came to 1 base and at J to 7 bases, leaving 10 bases not matched to a gene. In nucleotides, the CDR3 is TGTGCCAGTAGTATAGGTAGTTTATCCGGGAGGGAGCAGTACTTC. It codes for CASSIGSLSGREQYF.

This clone was observed a handful of times. The chain is built from TRBV6-5 and TRBJ1-3; D remains ambiguous. Per germline, CDR1 MNHEY and CDR2 SVGAGI. V dropped 2 bases and J dropped 0 bases, with 5 bases sitting between them. There are 14 residues in the CDR3. In DNA form, the CDR3 reads TGTGCCAGCAGTTACGGTAGCTCTGGAAACACCATATATTTT. Protein product: CASSYGSSGNTIYF.

The chain recombines TRBV6-1 with TRBJ2-1; 7 positions agree with TRBD2. Germline loops: CDR1 MNHNS, CDR2 SASEGT. With V trimmed by 4 bases and J by 5 bases, 11 bases remained unmatched. The CDR3 is 16 amino acids. This CDR3 reads CASSVYLAAPDNEQFF. The CDR3 DNA is TGTGCCAGCAGTGTATATCTAGCGGCTCCTGACAATGAGCAGTTCTTC.

This sequence joins TRBV4-2 and TRBJ2-7, with D possibly being TRBD1 or TRBD2 (5 bases each). Germline V CDR1 and CDR2: LGHNA, YNFKEQ. This CDR3 comprises 12 residues. Trimming took off 7 bases at V and 6 bases at J, with 13 bases between the two ends. The DNA of the CDR3 is TGTGCCAGCATCGGTGGTGGGGGCGAGCAGTACTTC. This encodes CASIGGGGEQYF.

The V gene is TRBV30, the J gene TRBJ2-7; 9 bases line up with TRBD1. The germline CDR1 and CDR2 sequences are GTSNPN and SVGIG (reference sequence). The CDR3 extends over 13 amino acids. V dropped 5 bases and J dropped 4; count of bases not matched to a gene: 6. The CDR3 region is CAWGGQGPYEQYF. The CDR3 DNA reads TGTGCCTGGGGCGGACAGGGGCCTTACGAGCAGTACTTC.

This clone was recorded once. The same CDR3 arises from other DNA sequences in this sample as well. The chain combines TRBV15 with TRBJ1-5, with D uncertain. Trimming pared 0 bases from V and 6 bases from J, leaving 9 bases between. This CDR3 spans 14 amino acids. Germline V gene lookup returns CDR1 LNHNV and CDR2 YYDKDF (reference sequence). CDR3 sequence: CATSRDRVGQPQHF. The CDR3 nucleotides read TGTGCCACCAGCAGAGATCGGGTTGGTCAGCCCCAGCATTTT.

Notes on this clone: Other nucleotide sequences in the sample specify the same CDR3. CDR3 residues: CASSPKQGTGELFF. Written as DNA, the CDR3 is TGTGCCAGCTCACCAAAACAGGGCACCGGGGAGCTGTTTTTT. The chain employs TRBV18 and TRBJ2-2; maybe TRBD1 (6 bases). This CDR3 comprises 14 residues. The germline V gene has CDR1 KGHSH and CDR2 LQKENI. Trimming shortened V by 2 bases and J by 4 bases, and 8 bases separated the two germline ends.

The rearrangement uses TRBV10-3 and TRBJ2-5; TRBD2 matches 15 bases. CDR1 and CDR2 (germline): ENHRY, SYGVKD. The trim removed 2 bases at V and 6 bases at J, leaving 4 bases unmatched. The CDR3 runs 16 residues. The DNA of the CDR3 is TGTGCCATCAGTGAGCCGGGACTAGCGGGAGGCCAGACCCAGTACTTC. Its protein is CAISEPGLAGGQTQYF.